This TCR beta chain was sequenced for a study of blood T cell repertoires in COVID-19. Looking at the study overall: Italy, Spain and the United States were the sources of the convalescent and acute COVID-19 samples. The analysed material was cDNA or gDNA that came from T cells, B-cell-depleted T cells, or PBMCs.

Deletions cut 0 bases from V and 2 bases from J, with 19 bases between. Looked up from germline, CDR1 is GTSNPN and CDR2 is SVGIG (reference sequence). The CDR3 is 18 residues long. Sequencing was performed with immunoSEQ multiplex PCR; in TCRdb, only in-frame clones are kept and a portion is missing. In the table there are about 200,000 clones, more than 75% of which are singletons. Sequencing input: peripheral blood. The clonotype originates from a woman of 80 years or more with acute or convalescent COVID-19. The chain links TRBV30 to TRBJ2-2; a weak D match, TRBD1 (6 bases). The CDR3 is CAWSVYRGSYINTGELFF. The CDR3 DNA sequence: TGTGCCTGGAGTGTATATAGGGGGAGTTACATAAACACCGGGGAGCTGTTTTTT.